These 10 T cell receptor beta chains were sequenced from one sample in a study of response to subunit inactivated influenza vaccine. TCRdb used MiXCR to reprocess the RT-PCR reads, holding one entry per CDR3 protein. The sample has 560,000 or so distinct CDR3 sequences; approximately 7.6% are singletons. This material consisted of PBMCs from blood, taken less than 30 months after vaccination. The receptors here all came from a man aged 50-75 years who received an inactivated influenza vaccine.

The chain is built from TRBV20-1 and TRBJ2-5; 14 nucleotides line up with TRBD2. CDR3 size: 15 residues. With V trimmed by 3 bases and J by 5 bases, 5 bases remained unmatched. CDR1 is DFQATT, CDR2 SNEGSKA, per germline (reference sequence). CDR3 residues: CSASGTSGSGETQYF. CDR3 DNA: TGCAGTGCTAGCGGGACTAGCGGGAGCGGTGAGACCCAGTACTTC.

This clonotype was observed a few times. The chain combines TRBV9 with TRBJ2-7; 12 bases fit TRBD2. The CDR3 extends over 15 amino acids. The germline gives CDR1 SGDLS, CDR2 YYNGEE. The ends lost 0 bases at V and 6 bases at J; junction bases unmatched: 4. The CDR3: CASSVGLAGDREQYF. CDR3 nucleotides: TGTGCCAGCAGCGTAGGACTAGCGGGAGACCGCGAGCAGTACTTC.

The chain joins TRBV12-3 or TRBV12-4 to TRBJ2-3; D is possibly TRBD2 (6 bases). V gave up 6 bases and J gave up 4 bases, with 11 bases separating them. The CDR3 extends over 13 amino acids. The CDR3 loop reads CASRHSGPDTQYF. The CDR3 DNA sequence: TGTGCCAGCAGACATAGCGGACCAGATACGCAGTATTTT.

The V gene is TRBV27, the J gene TRBJ2-2, with D perhaps TRBD2 (6 bases). Germline lookup yields CDR1 MNHEY and CDR2 SMNVEV (reference sequence). The CDR3 contains 14 residues. V was trimmed by 8 bases and J by 1 base, leaving 11 bases between them. CDR3 sequence reads: CASGLRGNTGELFF. The CDR3 DNA reads as TGTGCCAGCGGACTACGTGGGAACACCGGGGAGCTGTTTTTT.

V and J are TRBV12-3 or TRBV12-4 and TRBJ1-6; TRBD1 aligns across 11 bases. Trimming took 5 bases from V and 6 from J; bases not matched to a gene: 6. The CDR3 contains 16 residues. Here the CDR3 reads CASSGGTGGFNSPLHF. CDR3 in DNA: TGTGCCAGCAGTGGAGGGACAGGGGGATTTAATTCACCCCTCCACTTT.

This clonotype was seen only a few times. V usage is TRBV29-1 and J usage is TRBJ1-2; a weak D match, TRBD1 (5 bases). In germline, CDR1 is SQVTM, CDR2 ANQGSEA. The V end was cut by 0 bases, the J end by 2 bases, with 13 bases between. The CDR3 loop spans 15 amino acids. The CDR3, as DNA: TGCAGCGTTGAAGATTGGGGCAGTTCGAACTATGGCTACACCTTC. It encodes CSVEDWGSSNYGYTF.

The genes are TRBV7-2 and TRBJ2-6; no definite D call. Germline lookup yields CDR1 SGHTA and CDR2 FQGNSA. This CDR3 has 16 residues. With 0 bases removed from V and 0 bases from J, the gap between germline ends came to 6 bases. CDR3 in amino acids: CASSLAASSGANVLTF. DNA for the CDR3: TGTGCCAGCAGCTTAGCGGCTAGCTCTGGGGCCAACGTCCTGACTTTC. The full variable domain, with the rest looked up from reference TRBV7-2 and TRBJ2-6, is GAGVSQSPSNKVTEKGKDVELRCDPISGHTALYWYRQSLGQGLEFLIYFQGNSAPDKSGLPSDRFSAERTGGSVSTLTIQRTQQEDSAVYLCASSLAASSGANVLTFGAGSRLTVL.

This clonotype was seen many times. The V gene is TRBV5-1, the J gene TRBJ1-2, with D hard to call. CDR1 is SGHRS, CDR2 YFSETQ, per germline. This CDR3 region has 13 residues. Trimming took off 3 bases at V and 8 bases at J, with 14 bases between the two ends. CDR3 nucleotide sequence: TGCGCCAGCAGCTACGCGACAACCGACGGCTACACCTTC. Protein product: CASSYATTDGYTF.

The J gene is TRBJ1-6, the V gene TRBV20-1, with 10 bases that match TRBD1. CDR1 DFQATT and CDR2 SNEGSKA come from the germline V gene (reference sequence). The CDR3 extends over 14 amino acids. With 5 bases clipped from V and 6 bases from J, the junction kept 4 bases outside the gene matches. The CDR3 here is CSAHRDRGNSPLHF. The CDR3 DNA is TGCAGTGCTCACAGGGACAGGGGTAATTCACCCCTCCACTTT.

This clonotype was counted only a few times. The chain is built from TRBV3-1 and TRBJ2-3, with D hard to call. Germline V gives CDR1 LGHDT, CDR2 YNNKEL (reference sequence). The length of the CDR3 is 17 residues. Trimming left V 4 bases short and J 0 bases short, with 17 bases between. CDR3 sequence: CASSRRGSTSSTDTQYF. The CDR3 DNA reads as TGTGCCAGCAGCCGTCGCGGAAGCACCTCTAGCACAGATACGCAGTATTTT.